These T cell receptor beta chains were read from a single sample in a study of blood T cell repertoires in COVID-19. Generated by immunoSEQ multiplex PCR, the TCRdb table keeps only in-frame clones and is missing some. The repertoire holds roughly 120,000 clones, with just over 90% as singletons. Sequenced input: peripheral blood. The receptor set was obtained from a human donor with active COVID-19. The donor label of this sample is uncertain. Each CDR3 is given with its conserved first and last residue. Each record gives: clone size, J gene, V gene, D gene, CDR3 DNA, CDR3 protein. The D gene is left open where the match is weak. The listing skips clone size in some rows; elsewhere it reads once, few, many or a size class.

NA	TRBJ2-1	TRBV12-3/TRBV12-4	NA	TGTGCCAGCAGTTTAGCGAGGGCAGATGAGCAGTTCTTC	CASSLARADEQFF
NA	TRBJ1-5	TRBV4-3	TRBD1	TGCGCCAGCAGCCAAGATCCGGGACAGGGCAATCAGCCCCAGCATTTT	CASSQDPGQGNQPQHF
NA	TRBJ2-7	TRBV5-1	TRBD2	TGCGCCAGCAGCTTGGACGCCCTGGCTAGCGGGGGTTCCTACGAGCAGTACTTC	CASSLDALASGGSYEQYF
NA	TRBJ1-2	TRBV4-3	TRBD1	TGCGCCAGCAGCCGAGACCTGGGACAGGTCGGTGGCTACACCTTC	CASSRDLGQVGGYTF
NA	TRBJ2-5	TRBV18	TRBD1	TGTGCCAGCTCCTTAACAGGGGTGGGTGAAGAGACCCAGTACTTC	CASSLTGVGEETQYF
NA	TRBJ1-1	TRBV10-2	TRBD1	TGCGCCAGCAGGGGCGACAGGGCGGTAAACACTGAAGCTTTCTTT	CASRGDRAVNTEAFF
NA	TRBJ2-1	TRBV4-1	NA	TGCGCCAGCAGCCAAGAATCCCGCGGAAGCTCCTACAATGAGCAGTTCTTC	CASSQESRGSSYNEQFF
NA	TRBJ1-2	TRBV5-4	NA	TGTGCCAGCAGCACCATGTCCATCGGCTATGGCTACACCTTC	CASSTMSIGYGYTF
NA	TRBJ2-5	TRBV2	TRBD1	TGTGCCAGCCAGGGGGCGCTGAAGACCCAGTACTTC	CASQGALKTQYF
NA	TRBJ1-2	TRBV28	TRBD1	TGTGCCAGCAGTCGGACAGGGACCCGTAACTATGGCTACACCTTC	CASSRTGTRNYGYTF
NA	TRBJ1-3	TRBV7-9	TRBD1	TGTGCCAGCAGCGGACAGGGGGCGATTGGAAACACCATATATTTT	CASSGQGAIGNTIYF
NA	TRBJ1-2	TRBV2	TRBD1	TGTGCCAGCAGTCTCGACAGGGGCGTTGGCTACACCTTC	CASSLDRGVGYTF
NA	TRBJ1-4	TRBV27	NA	TGTGCCAGCAGTTTATGGGGGCAGGGAGCAACTAATGAAAAACTGTTTTTT	CASSLWGQGATNEKLFF
NA	TRBJ2-3	TRBV10-3	TRBD1	TGTGCCATCCGAGCAGAGGGGGCAGCAGATACGCAGTATTTT	CAIRAEGAADTQYF
NA	TRBJ2-7	TRBV19	TRBD1	TGTGCCAGTAGTATAAGTATGGGGGACAGGACCTACGAGCAGTACTTC	CASSISMGDRTYEQYF
NA	TRBJ2-5	TRBV24-1	NA	TGTGCCACAGGACAGAGTCAAGAGACCCAGTACTTC	CATGQSQETQYF
NA	TRBJ2-1	TRBV7-2	NA	TGTGCCAGCAGATTCGGGGTTTACAATGAGCAGTTCTTC	CASRFGVYNEQFF
NA	TRBJ1-1	TRBV5-6	NA	TGTGCCAGCAGCCGACCGGGCCGCGGGATGAACACTGAAGCTTTCTTT	CASSRPGRGMNTEAFF
NA	TRBJ1-1	TRBV28	NA	TGTGCCAGCACCAAAGGGGGGGGCTCGAACACTGAAGCTTTCTTT	CASTKGGGSNTEAFF
NA	TRBJ2-1	TRBV6-4	TRBD2	TGTGCCAGCCAGGGACTAGCGGGGGCGGGTGAGCAGTTCTTC	CASQGLAGAGEQFF
NA	TRBJ2-3	TRBV4-3	NA	TGCGCCAGCAGCCCGGGAGAGATCACAGATACGCAGTATTTT	CASSPGEITDTQYF
NA	TRBJ2-6	TRBV27	NA	TGTGCCAGCAGTTTATATTCCCGGCAGGGCCAAGGTTCTGGGGCCAACGTCCTGACTTTC	CASSLYSRQGQGSGANVLTF
NA	TRBJ2-5	TRBV14	TRBD1	TGTGCCAGCAGCCAAGAAACAGGGGTGCCCCTCCAAGAGACCCAGTACTTC	CASSQETGVPLQETQYF
NA	TRBJ1-5	TRBV7-8	NA	TGTGCCAGCAGCTTAAGTTTAAGGGTGGGGGGTAGCAATCAGCCCCAGCATTTT	CASSLSLRVGGSNQPQHF
NA	TRBJ1-1	TRBV20-1	NA	TGCAGTGCTAGTCCAGTTTCAGTGAACACTGAAGCTTTCTTT	CSASPVSVNTEAFF
once	TRBJ2-3	TRBV20-1	NA	TGCAGTGCTAGTAGAGGTAATCGCCCAGATACGCAGTATTTT	CSASRGNRPDTQYF
NA	TRBJ2-1	TRBV5-6	NA	TGTGCCAGCAGCTTGGTTAGCTCCTACAATGAGCAGTTCTTC	CASSLVSSYNEQFF
NA	TRBJ1-2	TRBV27	TRBD1	TGTGCCAGCAGTCTGGACAGGCTCTATGGCTACACCTTC	CASSLDRLYGYTF
NA	TRBJ2-3	TRBV6-5	NA	TGTGCCAGCAGTTCAACAGGGACCACAGATACGCAGTATTTT	CASSSTGTTDTQYF
NA	TRBJ1-2	TRBV7-9	TRBD1	TGTGCCAGCAGCTCCCCATTATCGACAGGGTTTGAAGGCTACACCTTC	CASSSPLSTGFEGYTF
NA	TRBJ2-5	TRBV18	TRBD1	TGTGCCAGCTCACCATCGCTTCGGGACAGGGCCCAAGAGACCCAGTACTTC	CASSPSLRDRAQETQYF
NA	TRBJ1-3	TRBV4-2	NA	TGTGCCAGCAGCCCGCCCAAGGGAGGAAGCCTCTCTGGAAACACCATATATTTT	CASSPPKGGSLSGNTIYF
NA	TRBJ2-1	TRBV18	TRBD1	TGTGCCAGCTCAATCGAGACAGGGAATGAGCAGTTCTTC	CASSIETGNEQFF
NA	TRBJ1-2	TRBV4-3	NA	TGCGCCAGCAGCCAAGGCCCAGCCAGGGAGGGCTATGGCTACACCTTC	CASSQGPAREGYGYTF
NA	TRBJ2-7	TRBV19	TRBD1	TGTGCCAGTTTTGACCCAGGGGGTGTCTACGAGCAGTACTTC	CASFDPGGVYEQYF
NA	TRBJ2-7	TRBV4-3	NA	TGCGCCAGCAGCCGGGGGGTTGGGACGGGGTACGAGCAGTACTTC	CASSRGVGTGYEQYF
few	TRBJ2-3	TRBV7-8	TRBD1	TGTGCCAGCAGCCCGGACAGGGACACGCAGTATTTT	CASSPDRDTQYF
NA	TRBJ2-3	TRBV3-1/TRBV3-2	NA	TGTGCCAGCAGCCAGAGGGATACGCAGTATTTT	CASSQRDTQYF
once	TRBJ1-2	TRBV5-4	TRBD1	TGTGCCAGCAGTCGACAGGGGGCGGGACGGGGCTACACCTTC	CASSRQGAGRGYTF
NA	TRBJ2-3	TRBV5-1	TRBD2	TGCGCCAGCAGCTTAGGACTAGCGGAGACAGATACGCAGTATTTT	CASSLGLAETDTQYF
NA	TRBJ2-1	TRBV6-6	TRBD1	TGTGCCAGCAGTTACTCCCGGGACAGCGATGAGCAGTTCTTC	CASSYSRDSDEQFF
once	TRBJ1-6	TRBV7-9	NA	TGTGCCAGCAGTTCACGAGGGATTTTCGGTTCACCCCTCCACTTT	CASSSRGIFGSPLHF
once	TRBJ2-1	TRBV4-2	TRBD2	TGTGCCAGCAGCCAAGGCGGCGGGGGGGGCTACAATGAGCAGTTCTTC	CASSQGGGGGYNEQFF
NA	TRBJ2-1	TRBV10-3	TRBD2	TGTGCCATCAGTGTCACCCTCCTAGCGGCTAACAACAATGAGCAGTTCTTC	CAISVTLLAANNNEQFF
once	TRBJ2-1	TRBV18	NA	TGTGCCAGCTCACTCCAGGCCCAATCAGGCAATGAGCAGTTCTTC	CASSLQAQSGNEQFF
NA	TRBJ1-4	TRBV6-5	NA	TGTGCCAGCAGTTACGACAGAAATGAAAAACTGTTTTTT	CASSYDRNEKLFF
few	TRBJ1-5	TRBV18	NA	TGTGCCAGCTCACCACTTTCTAGGGGGCAGCCCCAGCATTTT	CASSPLSRGQPQHF
NA	TRBJ1-2	TRBV3-1/TRBV3-2	NA	TGTGCCAGCAGCCAAGACTACCTCGACTATGGCTACACCTTC	CASSQDYLDYGYTF
once	TRBJ1-2	TRBV7-2	NA	TGTGCCAGCAGCTTAGGCCCAACAGGGAACTATGGCTACACCTTC	CASSLGPTGNYGYTF
once	TRBJ1-1	TRBV7-9	TRBD1	TGTGCCAGCAGCAAGGACAGGGGGATGAACACTGAAGCTTTCTTT	CASSKDRGMNTEAFF
once	TRBJ2-3	TRBV4-3	NA	TGCGCCAGCAGCCAAGAAGTGCGGGGACTTGGGACAGATACGCAGTATTTT	CASSQEVRGLGTDTQYF
NA	TRBJ1-2	TRBV19	NA	TGTGCCAGTAGTCCCCTCGGGGATAACTATGGCTACACCTTC	CASSPLGDNYGYTF
NA	TRBJ2-7	TRBV5-1	TRBD1	TGCGCCAGCAGCTTGACAGGGGGATACGAGCAGTACTTC	CASSLTGGYEQYF
few	TRBJ2-1	TRBV7-7	TRBD2	TGTGCTAGCAGCTTAACTAGCGGGGGTGGGGGTAATGAGCAGTTCTTC	CASSLTSGGGGNEQFF